The clone carrying this T cell receptor beta chain was observed a handful of times. The target antigen is unknown. These data come from a study of spatial heterogeneity in lung cancer. Study-level information: Samples came from roughly 72 TRACERx patients with untreated early-stage lung cancer. When follow-up PBMC samples existed, they were sequenced (at a median of around 23 months after resection). Study-level results: Tumor TCRs that were ubiquitous and expanded showed up in blood more at resection than follow-up.

Sample time point: blood at routine non-recurrence follow-up after resection. No cells were sorted before sequencing. The whole RNA sequenced was extracted from tumor, nontumor lung or frozen PBMC. MiXCR, applied by TCRdb to the 5' RACE reads, yields one record per CDR3 protein. This repertoire shows 95,000 to 130,000 distinct CDR3 sequences, more than 10% found once; its top ten account for roughly 17%. V lost 0 bases, J lost 9 bases, and 10 bases lay in between. In germline, CDR1 is SGDLS, CDR2 YYNGEE. There are 14 residues in the CDR3. This TCR was sampled from a male donor with early-stage non-small cell lung cancer. The V call is TRBV9, the J call TRBJ1-6; D is possibly TRBD1 (6 bases). The sample in question was PBMCs, obtained at follow-up. The CDR3 DNA is TGTGCCAGCAGCGTAGCAGGGGCGGGTTCACCCCTCCACTTT. This gives the protein CASSVAGAGSPLHF.